The 23 T cell receptor beta chains below all came from one sample that was sequenced in a study of graft-versus-host responses after intestinal transplantation. Using immunoSEQ multiplex PCR, the repertoire was profiled, and TCRdb retains in-frame clones only, with some absent. The sample carries 70,000 to 95,000 clones, approximately 92% recorded once. Antigen specificity for these receptors is unknown. Sample: unstimulated CD8+ T cells sorted from spleen or lymph node cells, taken before transplant. Source of these receptors: a human donor who was the organ donor for an intestinal transplant.

The chain carries TRBV2 and TRBJ2-3; perhaps TRBD2 as D (5 bases). Trimming took 3 bases from V and 2 from J, leaving 15 bases between them. CDR1 SNHLY and CDR2 FYNNEI come from the germline V gene. CDR3 size: 16 residues. The chain's CDR3 is CASSDWRPPSTDTQYF. The DNA for the CDR3 is TGTGCCAGCAGTGATTGGAGGCCCCCCTCCACAGATACGCAGTATTTT.

The chain carries TRBV9 and TRBJ1-5; 9 positions agree with TRBD1. The CDR3 has 17 amino acids. With 7 bases clipped from V and 1 base from J, the junction kept 12 bases outside the gene matches. Looked up from germline, CDR1 is SGDLS and CDR2 is YYNGEE. The CDR3 spells CASFNRDRDESNQPQHF. Written as DNA, the CDR3 is TGTGCCAGCTTTAACCGGGACAGGGATGAGAGCAATCAGCCCCAGCATTTT.

The rearrangement links TRBV5-1 to TRBJ2-7, with D perhaps TRBD1 (6 bases). The CDR3 is 14 residues long. Germline V CDR1 and CDR2: SGHRS, YFSETQ. Between the trimmed V and J ends, which lost 2 bases and 0 bases, there was a span of 9 bases. CDR3 amino acids: CASSLLTGSYEQYF. Here the CDR3 DNA reads TGCGCCAGCAGCTTACTGACAGGCTCCTACGAGCAGTACTTC. The entire variable domain, with the rest obtained from reference TRBV5-1 and TRBJ2-7, is as follows: KAGVTQTPRYLIKTRGQQVTLSCSPISGHRSVSWYQQTPGQGLQFLFEYFSETQRNKGNFPGRFSGRQFSNSRSEMNVSTLELGDSALYLCASSLLTGSYEQYFGPGTRLTVT.

This chain uses TRBV18 with TRBJ1-5; 8 bases fit TRBD1. Germline V CDR1 and CDR2: KGHSH, LQKENI. The length of the CDR3 is 13 residues. Trimming cost V 4 bases and J 4 bases; bases outside gene matches: 0. The CDR3 bases are TGTGCCAGCTCACGGGACAGGAATCAGCCCCAGCATTTT. Its protein is CASSRDRNQPQHF.

Only one count was recorded for this clone. The chain uses TRBV5-1 and TRBJ2-7; D remains unclear. Germline values: CDR1 SGHRS, CDR2 YFSETQ. Trimming removed 3 bases from V and 2 bases from J, with 12 bases in between. The CDR3 runs 14 residues. DNA of the CDR3: TGCGCCAGCAGCTCGCTGAGGTTCCCCTACGAGCAGTACTTC. Protein: CASSSLRFPYEQYF.

This rearrangement joins TRBV7-8 to TRBJ2-3; tentative D call: TRBD1 (5 bases). Trimming pared 0 bases from V and 15 bases from J, leaving 19 bases between. This CDR3 has 14 amino acids. Germline V lookup: CDR1 SGHVS, CDR2 FQNEAQ. CDR3: CASSLAAFQGYNYF. The CDR3 DNA reads TGTGCCAGCAGCTTAGCGGCTTTCCAGGGTTATAATTATTTT.

This chain uses TRBV4-1 with TRBJ1-4; TRBD1 agrees at 8 bases. The trim removed 3 bases at V and 7 bases at J, leaving 4 bases unmatched. CDR1 and CDR2 (germline): MGHRA, YSYEKL. CDR3 size: 14 residues. CDR3 sequence reads: CASSQTGDGEKLFF. CDR3 DNA sequence: TGCGCCAGCAGCCAGACAGGGGATGGTGAAAAACTGTTTTTT.

This chain joins TRBV7-9 and TRBJ1-6; 10 bases line up with TRBD1. Losses at the gene ends were 5 bases for V and 10 bases for J; bases not matched to a gene: 8. The CDR3 extends over 15 amino acids. CDR1 SEHNR and CDR2 FQNEAQ come from the germline V gene (reference sequence). The DNA of the CDR3 is TGTGCCAGCAGCCTATTCCCGACAGGGGGCTCACCCCTCCACTTT. Its protein is CASSLFPTGGSPLHF.

The CDR3 DNA reads as TGTGCCAGCAGTTTATGGCGGACTTATGGCTACACCTTC. Amino acid sequence: CASSLWRTYGYTF. The chain combines TRBV27 with TRBJ1-2; D not resolved. The CDR3 is 13 residues long. V was trimmed by 1 base and J by 5 bases, leaving 8 bases between them. Germline V gene data show CDR1 as MNHEY and CDR2 as SMNVEV (reference sequence).

The V gene is TRBV7-9, the J gene TRBJ2-3; TRBD2 is a possible D gene (6 bases). The V end lost 0 bases, the J end lost 2 bases, and 9 bases lay between the germline ends. Germline V lookup: CDR1 SEHNR, CDR2 FQNEAQ (reference sequence). This CDR3 has 15 residues. Written as DNA, the CDR3 is TGTGCCAGCAGCTTAGCGGGACTGTTCACAGATACGCAGTATTTT. Amino acid sequence: CASSLAGLFTDTQYF.

The chain combines TRBV27 with TRBJ1-1, with D possibly matching TRBD1 (5 bases). V lost 3 bases and J lost 5, with 19 bases in between. The germline gives CDR1 MNHEY, CDR2 SMNVEV (reference sequence). The CDR3 consists of 16 residues. CDR3 coding DNA: TGTGCCAGCAGTTTGGGGACCTCCGGGGGATGGACTGAAGCTTTCTTT. Encoded protein: CASSLGTSGGWTEAFF.

This chain links TRBV27 with TRBJ1-2; D is perhaps TRBD1 (6 bases). CDR1 is MNHEY and CDR2 is SMNVEV in the germline V gene (reference sequence). This CDR3 is built from 15 residues. V was clipped by 0 bases and J by 6 bases, with 14 bases between them. The CDR3 nucleotides are TGTGCCAGCAGTTTATCCCTGAGGGGGGGCGATGGCTACACCTTC. Its translation: CASSLSLRGGDGYTF.

The chain joins TRBV19 to TRBJ2-7, with a weak D call TRBD1 (5 bases). This CDR3 comprises 14 residues. The V end was cut by 3 bases, the J end by 1 base, with 10 bases between. Germline values: CDR1 LNHDA, CDR2 SQIVND (reference sequence). The CDR3 DNA follows: TGTGCCAGTAGTATGGGGCACCTATCCTACGAGCAGTACTTC. This sequence encodes CASSMGHLSYEQYF.

The rearrangement links TRBV6-6 to TRBJ1-1, with D tentatively TRBD1 (5 bases). The CDR3 is 13 residues long. Germline CDR1 MNHNY, CDR2 SVGAGI (reference sequence). V was cut by 0 bases and J by 4 bases, with 6 bases left in between. The CDR3 reads CASSYSGATEAFF. The CDR3 DNA sequence: TGTGCCAGCAGTTACTCTGGGGCCACTGAAGCTTTCTTT.

This chain joins TRBV5-8 and TRBJ2-1, with D possibly TRBD2 on 6 matching bases. This CDR3 has 11 residues. V was clipped by 7 bases and J by 6 bases, with 8 bases between them. The V gene's germline CDR1 is SGHTS and CDR2 YDEGEE. As DNA, the CDR3 is TGTGCCAGCCCCGGGGGCAATGAGCAGTTCTTC. Its translation: CASPGGNEQFF.

The table lists this clone with a few counts. The chain joins TRBV5-4 to TRBJ2-7; weak D call: TRBD2 (5 bases). The germline V gene encodes CDR1 SGHNT and CDR2 YYREEE (reference sequence). The CDR3 runs to 11 residues. V was shortened by 5 bases and J by 6 bases, with 9 bases between the two germline ends. The CDR3 bases are TGTGCCAGCAGTTACGGGGTCGAGCAGTACTTC. Encoded protein: CASSYGVEQYF.

The V call is TRBV12-2, the J call TRBJ1-5. TRBV12-2 is listed as a pseudogene. The CDR3 spans 8 residues. CDR3: CLNQPQHF. The CDR3 nucleotides are TGTCTAAATCAGCCCCAGCATTTT.

This clone was counted between two and nine times. The V and J genes are TRBV2 and TRBJ1-1; a weak D match, TRBD1 (5 bases). The germline gives CDR1 SNHLY, CDR2 FYNNEI. Between the trimmed V and J ends, which lost 4 bases and 6 bases, there was a span of 6 bases. The CDR3 is 11 amino acids. CDR3 coding DNA: TGTGCCAGCAGTGGACAGTCTGAAGCTTTCTTT. It encodes CASSGQSEAFF. Full variable domain (rest looked up from reference TRBV2 and TRBJ1-1): EPEVTQTPSHQVTQMGQEVILRCVPISNHLYFYWYRQILGQKVEFLVSFYNNEISEKSEIFDDQFSVERPDGSNFTLKIRSTKLEDSAMYFCASSGQSEAFFGQGTRLTVV.

The chain joins TRBV6-5 to TRBJ2-5; possibly TRBD1 for D (5 bases). V lost 0 bases to trimming and J lost 0 bases, with 11 bases between them. CDR1 and CDR2 (germline): MNHEY, SVGAGI. The CDR3 has 16 residues. CDR3 DNA sequence: TGTGCCAGCAGTTACTCGATCCTGACAGACCAAGAGACCCAGTACTTC. This encodes CASSYSILTDQETQYF.

This clone came up once. The chain couples TRBV6-4 to TRBJ2-2; weak D call: TRBD2 (6 bases). The length of the CDR3 is 14 residues. Germline V CDR1 and CDR2: MRHNA, SNTAGT. V lost 0 bases, J lost 4 bases, and 6 bases lay in between. CDR3: CASSDSAGTGELFF. CDR3 coding DNA: TGTGCCAGCAGTGACTCAGCGGGCACCGGGGAGCTGTTTTTT.

The J gene is TRBJ2-1, the V gene TRBV2, with 8 bases matching TRBD2. The CDR3 has 14 residues. Germline V gene lookup returns CDR1 SNHLY and CDR2 FYNNEI. After removal of 7 bases from V and 12 bases from J, the junction contained 14 bases not matched to a gene. The CDR3 DNA reads TGTGCCAGCATGGGTAGCGGGGATTTTTTACGGCAGTTCTTC. Translated, it gives CASMGSGDFLRQFF.

V is TRBV2 and J is TRBJ1-5; D not certain. In germline, CDR1 is SNHLY, CDR2 FYNNEI. The CDR3 is 15 amino acids. The germline V and J ends were trimmed by 2 bases and 0 bases, with 8 bases remaining between them. This chain's CDR3 is CASSETAYSNQPQHF. CDR3 in DNA: TGTGCCAGCAGTGAAACCGCGTATAGCAATCAGCCCCAGCATTTT.

The chain combines TRBV7-9 with TRBJ2-7; 7 bases are shared with TRBD2. Trimming at V came to 5 bases and at J to 6 bases, leaving 16 bases not matched to a gene. The CDR3 is made up of 16 amino acids. Per the germline V gene, CDR1 is SEHNR and CDR2 is FQNEAQ (reference sequence). CDR3 nucleotides: TGTGCCAGCAGCCCGACCACCCGAGGGAGGGCCATCGAGCAGTACTTC. Residues: CASSPTTRGRAIEQYF.